Below, 27 T cell receptor beta chains from the same sample are listed, as sequenced in a study of radiation and T cells in renal cell carcinoma. Treatment given: treatment-naive control, cytoreductive nephrectomy. Sequencing was performed with immunoSEQ multiplex PCR; in TCRdb, only in-frame clones are kept and a portion is missing. The data show fewer than 10,000 clones, less than 70% seen once. The sequencing here drew on tumor tissue, taken from a patient whose treatment was nephrectomy without radiotherapy. The receptor set was obtained from a woman between 65 and 79 years old with renal cell carcinoma.

The chain carries TRBV4-2 and TRBJ1-2; D unresolved. Trimming pared 3 bases from V and 4 bases from J, leaving 12 bases between. Germline values: CDR1 LGHNA, CDR2 YNFKEQ. The CDR3 runs to 14 residues. The CDR3 sequence: CASSHDRISYGYTF. DNA of the CDR3: TGTGCCAGCAGCCATGACCGGATCTCCTATGGCTACACCTTC.

CDR3 amino acids: CASSYSESGNTIYF. CDR3 coding DNA: TGTGCCAGCAGTTACTCGGAGTCTGGAAACACCATATATTTT. This chain links TRBV6-5 with TRBJ1-3; D uncertain. The CDR3 totals 14 residues. CDR1 and CDR2 from the germline V gene are MNHEY and SVGAGI. The V end was cut by 0 bases, the J end by 1 base, with 4 bases between.

The chain recombines TRBV10-1 with TRBJ2-3, with TRBD2 identical over 8 bases. Germline V gene data show CDR1 as WNHNN and CDR2 as SYGVQD (reference sequence). The CDR3 sequence is 16 residues long. Losses at the gene ends were 2 bases for V and 0 bases for J; bases not matched to a gene: 4. The CDR3 sequence is CASSEGTSGSTDTQYF. CDR3 DNA: TGCGCCAGCAGTGAGGGTACTAGCGGTAGCACAGATACGCAGTATTTT.

J is TRBJ1-5 and V is TRBV6-1; D is possibly TRBD1 (5 bases). Trimming took off 1 base at V and 3 bases at J, with 13 bases between the two ends. Germline V gene data show CDR1 as MNHNS and CDR2 as SASEGT. The length of the CDR3 is 16 residues. The chain's CDR3 is CASSEEGTGPNQPQHF. The CDR3 DNA reads TGTGCCAGCAGTGAAGAGGGAACAGGACCCAATCAGCCCCAGCATTTT.

Of note for this clone: Relative to the germline gene, one junction end is altered; a read error may explain this. This chain connects TRBV13 to TRBJ2-3, with a weak D call TRBD2 (5 bases). The length of the CDR3 is 15 residues. Germline CDR1 reads PRHDT; CDR2 reads FYEKMQ (reference sequence). CDR3 nucleotides: TGTGCCAGCAGCCTAGGACTGGAGAGCACAGATACGCAGTATTTT. The encoded protein is CASSLGLESTDTQYF.

This chain joins TRBV30 and TRBJ1-1; a possible D gene is TRBD1 (6 bases). Trimming pared 2 bases from V and 5 bases from J, leaving 9 bases between. The germline gives CDR1 GTSNPN, CDR2 SVGIG (reference sequence). This CDR3 is built from 12 residues. Here the CDR3 reads CAWSLQGTEAFF. The CDR3 bases are TGTGCCTGGAGTTTGCAGGGGACTGAAGCTTTCTTT.

The genes are TRBV5-5 and TRBJ1-3, with 7 bases fitting TRBD1. The V gene end was trimmed by 4 bases and the J gene end by 2 bases; junction bases not matched to a gene: 3. Germline CDR1 reads SGHKS; CDR2 reads YYEKEE (reference sequence). The CDR3 extends over 14 amino acids. CDR3 in DNA: TGTGCCAGCAGCCCCGGACAGGCTGGAAACACCATATATTTT. It translates to CASSPGQAGNTIYF.

The chain recombines TRBV7-9 with TRBJ2-7, with 10 positions matching TRBD1. J lost 5 bases, V lost 4 bases, and 11 bases had no gene match. CDR1 is SEHNR and CDR2 is FQNEAQ in the germline V gene (reference sequence). The CDR3 covers 16 residues. The CDR3 DNA reads as TGTGCCAGCAGCTCATTCCGACAGGGGGCAGGGAACGAGCAGTACTTC. Translation: CASSSFRQGAGNEQYF.

The V gene is TRBV5-5, the J gene TRBJ1-2; perhaps TRBD1 as D (6 bases). The V gene lost 2 bases and the J gene lost 6 bases, with 14 bases spanning the gap. Germline V gene data show CDR1 as SGHKS and CDR2 as YYEKEE (reference sequence). This CDR3 comprises 14 residues. The chain's CDR3 is CASSFNQGKHGYTF. The CDR3 DNA sequence: TGTGCCAGCAGCTTTAATCAGGGGAAGCATGGCTACACCTTC.

This clone was seen more than once but under ten times. This specimen includes other DNA sequences encoding the same CDR3. The chain combines TRBV7-9 with TRBJ2-5; no clear D gene. The germline V and J ends were trimmed by 3 bases and 5 bases, with 10 bases remaining between them. Germline V gene sequence: CDR1 SEHNR, CDR2 FQNEAQ (reference sequence). CDR3 length: 13 amino acids. The CDR3 sequence: CASSLGAGETQYF. For the CDR3, the DNA is TGTGCCAGCAGCTTGGGCGCCGGGGAGACCCAGTACTTC.

J is TRBJ2-2 and V is TRBV27; no definite D call. V lost 4 bases to trimming and J lost 8 bases, with 11 bases between them. CDR3 length: 13 amino acids. CDR1 MNHEY and CDR2 SMNVEV come from the germline V gene (reference sequence). The CDR3 nucleotides read TGTGCCAGCAGTTACTCGACGCAAGGGGAGCTGTTTTTT. It codes for CASSYSTQGELFF.

The rearrangement links TRBV2 to TRBJ2-3; D unresolved. The CDR3 has 13 amino acids. Trimming stripped 6 bases from V and 1 base from J, with 8 bases between. CDR1 is SNHLY, CDR2 FYNNEI, per germline. CDR3 sequence (DNA): TGTGCCAGCAGGCTGACGGGCACAGATACGCAGTATTTT. This gives the protein CASRLTGTDTQYF.

This clone was observed a handful of times. The J gene is TRBJ2-7, the V gene TRBV7-2; 7 bases map to TRBD1. The length of the CDR3 is 15 residues. With V trimmed by 7 bases and J by 1 base, 10 bases remained unmatched. Germline V lookup: CDR1 SGHTA, CDR2 FQGNSA. CDR3 coding DNA: TGTGCCAGCACCGACAGGGCGGGCCCATCCTACGAGCAGTACTTC. As protein: CASTDRAGPSYEQYF.

The chain joins TRBV14 to TRBJ2-2; tentative D call: TRBD2 (6 bases). Germline CDR1 is SGHDN and CDR2 is FVKESK. Trimming shortened V by 11 bases and J by 4 bases, and 23 bases separated the two germline ends. This CDR3 contains 16 residues. The CDR3 region has the DNA TGTGCCTCCTCGGGAGACTTATGGGGGTTCACCGGGGAGCTGTTTTTT. This codes for CASSGDLWGFTGELFF.

V usage is TRBV5-1 and J usage is TRBJ2-3, with 8 nucleotides matching TRBD1. The CDR3 consists of 15 residues. Germline lookup yields CDR1 SGHRS and CDR2 YFSETQ. V was clipped by 2 bases and J by 5 bases; unmatched bases: 7. CDR3 sequence (DNA): TGCGCCAGCAGCTTTCAGGGGGCGCAGGGAGATACGCAGTATTTT. This encodes CASSFQGAQGDTQYF.

This clone has more than one count but fewer than ten. The J gene is TRBJ2-1, the V gene TRBV7-3; tentatively, D is TRBD2 (5 bases). V was cut by 6 bases and J by 4 bases, with 19 bases left in between. The V gene's germline CDR1 is SGHTA and CDR2 FQGTGA. The CDR3 is 16 residues long. The CDR3 DNA sequence: TGTGCCAGCAGTTTAGGAGGTCTGCAACTGTACAATGAGCAGTTCTTC. This sequence encodes CASSLGGLQLYNEQFF.

About this clone: At one of its ends the junction is not consistent with the germline gene, which may arise from a read error. The V call is TRBV4-1, the J call TRBJ1-1; weak D call: TRBD1 (6 bases). Germline V gene lookup returns CDR1 MGHRA and CDR2 YSYEKL. This CDR3 has 13 amino acids. CDR3 nucleotide sequence: TGCGCCAGCAGCCAAGAAGTTACCAGGGGCTTCCCATTT. Residues: CASSQEVTRGFPF.

The rearrangement joins TRBV4-3 to TRBJ1-1; a possible D gene is TRBD1 (5 bases). CDR3 length equals 17 residues. Germline CDR1 and CDR2: LGHNA and YSLEER. The V and J ends lost 0 bases and 5 bases respectively, with 19 bases between them. The CDR3 sequence is CASSQDLLGAPGTEAFF. CDR3 nucleotides: TGCGCCAGCAGCCAAGATCTTTTAGGGGCTCCTGGGACTGAAGCTTTCTTT.

J is TRBJ1-1 and V is TRBV7-3; D call uncertain. V was cut by 1 base and J by 0 bases, with 9 bases left in between. The CDR3 has 15 residues. CDR1 and CDR2 (germline): SGHTA, FQGTGA. In nucleotides, the CDR3 is TGTGCCAGCAGCTTAAGAGGGTACATGAACACTGAAGCTTTCTTT. It is translated as CASSLRGYMNTEAFF.

The genes are TRBV9 and TRBJ2-5; the match to TRBD2 covers 8 bases. Germline V gene lookup returns CDR1 SGDLS and CDR2 YYNGEE. The CDR3 length is 16 residues. Trimming cost V 4 bases and J 5 bases; bases outside gene matches: 13. In DNA, the CDR3 is TGTGCCAGCAGCCCCGAGGGGCGGGGGGCGAGGGAGACCCAGTACTTC. Protein: CASSPEGRGARETQYF.

This clone was observed a single time. The V gene is TRBV19, the J gene TRBJ2-5; 8 bases fit TRBD2. V was clipped by 4 bases and J by 4 bases; unmatched bases: 2. Germline V gene lookup returns CDR1 LNHDA and CDR2 SQIVND (reference sequence). This CDR3 comprises 13 residues. The CDR3 nucleotides are TGTGCCAGTAGTACCGGGACTAGAGAGACCCAGTACTTC. Translation: CASSTGTRETQYF.

This clone was picked up a small number of times. The CDR3 DNA is TGTGCCAGCAGTGAGAGGGGGACATCGGCTAACTATGGCTACACCTTC. Its protein product is CASSERGTSANYGYTF. This chain joins TRBV6-1 and TRBJ1-2; weak D call: TRBD1 (6 bases). V lost 3 bases and J 0 bases, leaving 14 bases between the germline ends. This CDR3 is built from 16 residues. Germline-derived CDR1 and CDR2 are MNHNS and SASEGT.

In this sample, this clone turned up a few times. This chain links TRBV7-2 with TRBJ1-2; a possible D gene is TRBD1 (6 bases). Germline CDR1 and CDR2: SGHTA and FQGNSA. CDR3 length: 15 residues. Deletions cut 3 bases from V and 7 bases from J, with 18 bases between. CDR3 bases: TGTGCCAGCAGCTTGCCAGCTGGGGGCATACGTGGCTACACCTTC. This sequence encodes CASSLPAGGIRGYTF. The entire variable domain, with the rest obtained from reference TRBV7-2 and TRBJ1-2, is as follows: GAGVSQSPSNKVTEKGKDVELRCDPISGHTALYWYRQSLGQGLEFLIYFQGNSAPDKSGLPSDRFSAERTGGSVSTLTIQRTQQEDSAVYLCASSLPAGGIRGYTFGSGTRLTVV.

This chain connects TRBV5-6 to TRBJ2-7; TRBD1 might be the D (6 bases). In germline, CDR1 is SGHDT, CDR2 YYEEEE. Trimming stripped 4 bases from V and 3 bases from J, with 20 bases between. The CDR3 loop spans 16 amino acids. CDR3 bases: TGTGCCAGCAGCAAAAAGAGCGCAGGGGATAACTACGAGCAGTACTTC. Protein sequence: CASSKKSAGDNYEQYF.

This chain uses TRBV2 with TRBJ1-2; D unclear. Germline V gene lookup returns CDR1 SNHLY and CDR2 FYNNEI. This CDR3 is built from 15 residues. The V end lost 2 bases, the J end lost 7 bases, and 17 bases lay between the germline ends. CDR3 amino acids: CASSETGHPDGGYTF. CDR3 bases: TGTGCCAGCAGTGAAACGGGCCATCCTGATGGTGGCTACACCTTC.

CDR3 coding DNA: TGTGCCAGCAGTCCCCCGCCAGGGGGGAGTGGCGGGGAGCTGTTTTTT. It codes for CASSPPPGGSGGELFF. The V call is TRBV2, the J call TRBJ2-2; D is possibly TRBD1 (7 bases). The V gene's germline CDR1 is SNHLY and CDR2 FYNNEI. The CDR3 spans 16 residues. Trimming took off 5 bases at V and 7 bases at J, with 20 bases between the two ends.

In this sample, this clone turned up a few times. V is TRBV19 and J is TRBJ1-2; unclear D gene. Germline CDR1 is LNHDA and CDR2 is SQIVND (reference sequence). The V end was cut by 10 bases, the J end by 2 bases, with 8 bases between. The CDR3 contains 11 residues. This chain's CDR3 is CATRENYGYTF. The CDR3 bases are TGTGCCACCCGGGAAAACTATGGCTACACCTTC.